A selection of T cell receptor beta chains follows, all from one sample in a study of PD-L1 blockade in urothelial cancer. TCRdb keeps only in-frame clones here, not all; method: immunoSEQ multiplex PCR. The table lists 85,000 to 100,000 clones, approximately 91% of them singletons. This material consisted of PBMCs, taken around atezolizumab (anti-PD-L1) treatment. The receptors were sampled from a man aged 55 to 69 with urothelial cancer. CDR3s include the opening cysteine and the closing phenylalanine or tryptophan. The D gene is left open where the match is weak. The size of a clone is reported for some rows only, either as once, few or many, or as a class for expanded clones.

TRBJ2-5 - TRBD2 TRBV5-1 CASSLGFLAGAQETQYF TGCGCCAGCAGCTTGGGATTTCTAGCGGGCGCCCAGGAGACCCAGTACTTC
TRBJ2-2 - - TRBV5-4 CASSADRRNTGELFF TGTGCCAGCAGTGCTGACAGGAGGAACACCGGGGAGCTGTTTTTT
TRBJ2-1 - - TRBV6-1 CASTSHSGDYNEQFF TGTGCCAGCACCTCTCACAGCGGCGATTACAATGAGCAGTTCTTC
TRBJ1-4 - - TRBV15 CATSNRFEKLFF TGTGCCACCAGCAACAGGTTTGAAAAACTGTTTTTT
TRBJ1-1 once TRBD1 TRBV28 CASSSLGTGGVYTEAFF TGTGCCAGCAGTTCCCTCGGGACAGGGGGTGTGTACACTGAAGCTTTCTTT
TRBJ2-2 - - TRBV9 CASQKGGVSGELFF TGTGCCAGCCAGAAGGGAGGAGTGTCCGGGGAGCTGTTTTTT
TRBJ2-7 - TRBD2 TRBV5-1 CASSLRTSGSHEQYF TGCGCCAGCAGCTTGCGAACTAGCGGGAGTCACGAGCAGTACTTC
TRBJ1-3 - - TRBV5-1 CASSGSSGNTIYF TGCGCCAGCAGCGGGAGCTCTGGAAACACCATATATTTT
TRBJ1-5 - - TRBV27 CASSSQGRGANRQPQHF TGTGCCAGCAGTTCGCAGGGGAGAGGGGCAAATCGACAGCCCCAGCATTTT
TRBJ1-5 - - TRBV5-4 CASSLIGLGHQPQHF TGTGCCAGCAGCTTGATCGGCTTGGGGCATCAGCCCCAGCATTTT
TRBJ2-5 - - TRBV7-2 CASSLANNRGQYF TGTGCCAGCAGCTTAGCGAACAATCGAGGCCAGTACTTC
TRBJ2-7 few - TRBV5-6 CASSPYGGSYEQYF TGTGCCAGCAGCCCCTACGGGGGCTCCTACGAGCAGTACTTC
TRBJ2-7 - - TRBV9 CASSAPGAYKRQYF TGTGCCAGCAGCGCCCCTGGGGCCTACAAGCGGCAGTACTTC
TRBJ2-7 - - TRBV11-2 CASSLRWGEPYEQYF TGTGCCAGCAGCTTAAGGTGGGGGGAGCCCTACGAGCAGTACTTC
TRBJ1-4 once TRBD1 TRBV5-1 CASSLDTRDRGSEWGKLFF TGCGCCAGCAGCTTAGATACCCGGGACAGGGGATCGGAATGGGGAAAACTGTTTTTT
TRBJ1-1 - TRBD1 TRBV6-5 CASRDRARRTEAFF TGTGCCAGCCGAGACAGGGCCCGACGAACTGAAGCTTTCTTT